This record looks at one TCR beta chain sequence and its context. What it binds is not known. The sample comes from a study of chemoradiotherapy in HPV16-positive cancers. General study findings and limits: Candidate HPV-specific clones and E7-related TCR motifs grew in tumor during treatment.

V dropped 1 base and J dropped 7 bases, with 11 bases sitting between them. This CDR3 is built from 14 residues. Germline assignment: CDR1 LNHDA and CDR2 SQIVND (reference sequence). Repertoires were sampled repeatedly during chemoradiotherapy. TCRdb keeps only in-frame clones here, not all; method: immunoSEQ multiplex PCR. This table has 25,000 to 30,000 clones, about 94% appearing once. The V gene is TRBV19, the J gene TRBJ2-1; D is perhaps TRBD1 (6 bases). Specimen: blood, collected from a patient who underwent chemoradiotherapy. The receptor was derived from a human donor with HPV-associated anogenital cancer. CDR3 in amino acids: CASSIGGTLNEQFF. The CDR3 DNA reads TGTGCCAGTAGTATAGGGGGGACATTGAATGAGCAGTTCTTC.